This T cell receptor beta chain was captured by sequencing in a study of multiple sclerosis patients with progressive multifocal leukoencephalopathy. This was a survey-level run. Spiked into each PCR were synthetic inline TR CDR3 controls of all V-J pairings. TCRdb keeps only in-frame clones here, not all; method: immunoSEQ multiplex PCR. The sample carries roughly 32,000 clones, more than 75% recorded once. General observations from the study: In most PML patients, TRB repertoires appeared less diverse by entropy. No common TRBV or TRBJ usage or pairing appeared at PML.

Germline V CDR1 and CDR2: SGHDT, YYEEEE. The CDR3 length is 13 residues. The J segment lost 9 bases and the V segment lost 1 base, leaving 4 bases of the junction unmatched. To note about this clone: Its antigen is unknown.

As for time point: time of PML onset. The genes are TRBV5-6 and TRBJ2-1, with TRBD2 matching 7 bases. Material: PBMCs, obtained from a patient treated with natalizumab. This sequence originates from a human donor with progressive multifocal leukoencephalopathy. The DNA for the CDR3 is TGTGCCAGCAGCTTGACCGGGAGGACTGAGCAGTTCTTC. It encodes CASSLTGRTEQFF.